This T cell receptor (beta chain) was sequenced for a study of CD8+ T cells in alopecia areata. Study background: It was oral tofacitinib, at 5 to 10 mg twice daily, that treated patients received.

Remarks on this clone: No antigen is known for it.

In each case, RNA was isolated and then reverse transcribed into cDNA as the sequencing template. Sequenced by immunoSEQ multiplex PCR; TCRdb stores in-frame clones only, minus some. Here the sample spans 80,000 to 100,000 clones, 44% being singletons. As to treatment: oral pan-JAK inhibitor, 5-10 mg twice daily. General study findings and limits: Scalp clonality and expanded CD8+ clones among the top 100 were significantly decreased by tofacitinib. Many expanded lesional clones persisted in scalp and blood during tofacitinib.

The junction had 8 bases not matched to a gene; V was cut back by 5 bases and J by 4 bases. The germline V gene has CDR1 SEHNR and CDR2 FQNEAQ (reference sequence). The CDR3 totals 16 residues. V is TRBV7-9 and J is TRBJ1-2, with 12 bases fitting TRBD1. This sequence originates from a human donor with alopecia areata. The material sequenced was CD8+ T cells sorted from blood, taken at week 24, from a patient treated with tofacitinib. This chain's CDR3 is CASSPTGTGGTYGYTF. The CDR3 nucleotides are TGTGCCAGCAGCCCTACCGGGACAGGGGGCACCTATGGCTACACCTTC. The full variable domain, its missing parts supplied by reference TRBV7-9 and TRBJ1-2, is DTGVSQNPRHKITKRGQNVTFRCDPISEHNRLYWYRQTLGQGPEFLTYFQNEAQLEKSRLLSDRFSAERPKGSFSTLEIQRTEQGDSAMYLCASSPTGTGGTYGYTFGSGTRLTVV.